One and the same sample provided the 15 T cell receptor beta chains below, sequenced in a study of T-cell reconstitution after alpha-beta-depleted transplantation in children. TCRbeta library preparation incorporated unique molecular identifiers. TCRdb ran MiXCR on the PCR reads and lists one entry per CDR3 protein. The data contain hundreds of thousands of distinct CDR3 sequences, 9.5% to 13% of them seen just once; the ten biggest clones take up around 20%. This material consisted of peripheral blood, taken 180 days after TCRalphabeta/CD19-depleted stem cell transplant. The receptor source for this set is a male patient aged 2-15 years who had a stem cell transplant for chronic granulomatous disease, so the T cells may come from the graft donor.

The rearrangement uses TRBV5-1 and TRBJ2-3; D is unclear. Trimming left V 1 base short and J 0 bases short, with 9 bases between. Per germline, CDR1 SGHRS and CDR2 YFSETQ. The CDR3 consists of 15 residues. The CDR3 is CASSLLGDSTDTQYF. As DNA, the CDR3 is TGCGCCAGCAGCTTGTTGGGCGATAGCACAGATACGCAGTATTTT. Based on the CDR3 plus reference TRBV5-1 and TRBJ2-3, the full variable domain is KAGVTQTPRYLIKTRGQQVTLSCSPISGHRSVSWYQQTPGQGLQFLFEYFSETQRNKGNFPGRFSGRQFSNSRSEMNVSTLELGDSALYLCASSLLGDSTDTQYFGPGTRLTVL.

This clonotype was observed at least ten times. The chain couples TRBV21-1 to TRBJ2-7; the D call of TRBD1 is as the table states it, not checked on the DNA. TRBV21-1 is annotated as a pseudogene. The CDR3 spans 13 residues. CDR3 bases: TGTGCCAGCAGCAAGGGACAGGGCCACGAGCAGTACTTC. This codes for CASSKGQGHEQYF.

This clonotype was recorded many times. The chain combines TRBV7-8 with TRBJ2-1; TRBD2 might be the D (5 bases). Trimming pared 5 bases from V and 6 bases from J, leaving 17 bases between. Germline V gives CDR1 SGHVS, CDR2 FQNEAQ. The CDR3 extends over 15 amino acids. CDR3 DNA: TGTGCCAGCAGCCCAACTAGGATGCAGGTCAATGAGCAGTTCTTC. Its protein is CASSPTRMQVNEQFF.

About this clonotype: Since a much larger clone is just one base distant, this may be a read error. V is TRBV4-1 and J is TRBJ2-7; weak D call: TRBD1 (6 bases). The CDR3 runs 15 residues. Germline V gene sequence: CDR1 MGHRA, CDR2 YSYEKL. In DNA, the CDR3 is TGCGCCAGCAGCCAGACATCAGGGGCCTCCTACGAGCAGCACTTC. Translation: CASSQTSGASYEQHF.

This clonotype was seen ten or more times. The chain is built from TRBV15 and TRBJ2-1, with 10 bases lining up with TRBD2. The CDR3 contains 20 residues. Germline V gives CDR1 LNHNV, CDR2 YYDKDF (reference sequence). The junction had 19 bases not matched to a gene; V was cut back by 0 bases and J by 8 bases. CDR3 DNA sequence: TGTGCCACCAGCAGAGATCTAAGCCTGGGAGCGGGAGGGCTGTACCATGAGCAGTTCTTC. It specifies CATSRDLSLGAGGLYHEQFF.

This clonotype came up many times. The CDR3 DNA reads as TGCGCCAGCAGCTTGGGGGACTTCGAAGAGACCCAGTACTTC. As protein: CASSLGDFEETQYF. V gene TRBV5-1 combines with J gene TRBJ2-5; perhaps TRBD2 as D (6 bases). Germline-derived CDR1 and CDR2 are SGHRS and YFSETQ. Between the trimmed V and J ends, which lost 0 bases and 3 bases, there was a span of 9 bases. The CDR3 sequence is 14 residues long.

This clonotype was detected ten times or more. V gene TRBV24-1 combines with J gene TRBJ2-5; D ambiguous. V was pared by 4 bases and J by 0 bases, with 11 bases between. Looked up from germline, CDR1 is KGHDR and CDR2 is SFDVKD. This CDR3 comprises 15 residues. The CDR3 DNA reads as TGTGCCACCAGTGAGGCCGTTCGCCACCAAGAGACCCAGTACTTC. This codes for CATSEAVRHQETQYF.

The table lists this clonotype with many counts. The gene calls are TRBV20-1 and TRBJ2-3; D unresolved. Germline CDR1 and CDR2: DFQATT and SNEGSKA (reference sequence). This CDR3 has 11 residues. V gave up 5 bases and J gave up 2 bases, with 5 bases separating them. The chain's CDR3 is CSALHTDTQYF. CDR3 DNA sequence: TGCAGTGCTCTACACACAGATACGCAGTATTTT.

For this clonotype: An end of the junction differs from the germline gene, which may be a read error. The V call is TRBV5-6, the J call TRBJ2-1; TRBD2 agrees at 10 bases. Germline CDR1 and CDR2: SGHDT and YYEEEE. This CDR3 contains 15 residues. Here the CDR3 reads CASSLFSGGYNEHFF. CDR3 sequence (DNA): TGTGCCAGCAGCTTGTTTAGCGGGGGGTACAATGAGCATTTCTTC.

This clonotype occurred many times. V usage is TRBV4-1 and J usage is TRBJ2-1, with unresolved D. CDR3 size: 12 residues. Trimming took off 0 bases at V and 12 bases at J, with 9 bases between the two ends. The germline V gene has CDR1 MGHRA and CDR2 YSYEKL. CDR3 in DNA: TGCGCCAGCAGCCAAGATCGAGTAAGGCAGTTCTTC. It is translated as CASSQDRVRQFF.

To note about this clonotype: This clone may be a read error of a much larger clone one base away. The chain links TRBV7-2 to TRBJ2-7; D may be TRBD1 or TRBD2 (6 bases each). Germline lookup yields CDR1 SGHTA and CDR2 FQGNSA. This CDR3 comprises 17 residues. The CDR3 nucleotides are TGTGCCAGAAGCTTAGTCTTTGGAGGAGGGGGAACCCACGAGCAGTACTTC. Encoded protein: CARSLVFGGGGTHEQYF.

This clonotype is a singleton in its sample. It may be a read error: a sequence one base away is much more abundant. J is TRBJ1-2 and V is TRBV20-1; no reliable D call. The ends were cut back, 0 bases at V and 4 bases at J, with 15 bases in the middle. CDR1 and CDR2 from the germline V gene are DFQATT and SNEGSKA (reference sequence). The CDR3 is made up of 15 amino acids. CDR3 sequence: CSARDGIGIIYGYTF. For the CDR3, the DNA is TGCAGTGCTAGAGACGGGATTGGCATTATCTATGGCTACACCTTC.

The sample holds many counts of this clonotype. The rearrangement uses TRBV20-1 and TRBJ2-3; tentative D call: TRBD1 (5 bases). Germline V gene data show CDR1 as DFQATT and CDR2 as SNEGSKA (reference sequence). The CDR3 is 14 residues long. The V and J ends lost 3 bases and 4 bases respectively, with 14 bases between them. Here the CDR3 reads CSASSETVSDTQYF. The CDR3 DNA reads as TGCAGTGCTAGCAGCGAGACAGTCTCAGATACGCAGTATTTT.

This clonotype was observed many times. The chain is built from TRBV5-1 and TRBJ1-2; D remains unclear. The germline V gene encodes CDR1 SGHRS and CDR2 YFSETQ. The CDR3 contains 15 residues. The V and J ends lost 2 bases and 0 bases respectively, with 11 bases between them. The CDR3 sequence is CASSFVGDSNYGYTF. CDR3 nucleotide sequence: TGCGCCAGCAGCTTTGTCGGAGATTCTAACTATGGCTACACCTTC.

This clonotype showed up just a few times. Here the CDR3 DNA reads TGTGCCAGCAGTTTGTGGCTAGCGGGCTTGAAGACCCAGTACTTC. This translates into CASSLWLAGLKTQYF. The chain links TRBV12-3 or TRBV12-4 to TRBJ2-5; 8 bases are shared with TRBD2. The CDR3 length is 15 residues. V gave up 3 bases and J gave up 6 bases; unmatched junction bases: 9.